These 5 T cell receptor beta chains originate from one sample sequenced in a study of blood T cell repertoires in COVID-19. Produced via immunoSEQ multiplex PCR; TCRdb's table is partial and in-frame only. The repertoire includes fewer than 200,000 clones, about 80% of them detected once, and more than 5.5% sits in the top ten. Sequencing used PBMCs or T cells enriched from blood (not recorded which). The receptors shown here come from a man aged 50-60 years who had recovered from COVID-19.

The chain links TRBV28 to TRBJ1-2, with D uncertain. Trimming removed 8 bases at V and 7 bases at J, with 8 bases between. CDR3 length: 10 residues. The germline V gene has CDR1 MDHEN and CDR2 SYDVKM. The CDR3 DNA reads TGTGCCAGCCGGCGGGGTGGCTACACCTTC. This sequence encodes CASRRGGYTF.

The chain links TRBV5-4 to TRBJ1-3; TRBD1 matches 8 bases. The length of the CDR3 is 15 residues. The V segment lost 5 bases and the J segment 2 bases; nucleotides outside the gene matches: 6. Germline values: CDR1 SGHNT, CDR2 YYREEE (reference sequence). CDR3 coding DNA: TGTGCCAGCAGTCGTCAGGGGGCCGCTGGAAACACCATATATTTT. Protein product: CASSRQGAAGNTIYF.

This clone appeared a few times. The rearrangement joins TRBV7-2 to TRBJ1-1; D might be TRBD1 (6 bases). This CDR3 has 17 amino acids. Trimming took 1 base from V and 4 from J, leaving 19 bases between them. Germline loops: CDR1 SGHTA, CDR2 FQGNSA. The CDR3 sequence is CASSLVGGGFPVTEAFF. CDR3 nucleotides: TGTGCCAGCAGCTTAGTTGGGGGGGGCTTCCCGGTCACTGAAGCTTTCTTT.

The V call is TRBV4-1, the J call TRBJ1-1; the match to TRBD1 covers 11 bases. Germline V gene sequence: CDR1 MGHRA, CDR2 YSYEKL. The CDR3 is 19 residues long. V trimming: 1 base; J trimming: 3 bases; junction bases outside the gene matches: 13. DNA for the CDR3: TGCGCCAGCAGCCAAGGGGGCAACCGGGACAGGGGGAGGCACACTGAAGCTTTCTTT. Translated: CASSQGGNRDRGRHTEAFF.

J is TRBJ1-1 and V is TRBV5-1; 7 nucleotides match TRBD1. Germline values: CDR1 SGHRS, CDR2 YFSETQ. V shed 4 bases, J shed 4 bases, and the junction held 7 bases outside the gene matches. The CDR3 is made up of 14 amino acids. DNA of the CDR3: TGCGCCAGCAGCCCTTCAGGGGGGCCCACTGAAGCTTTCTTT. This gives the protein CASSPSGGPTEAFF.